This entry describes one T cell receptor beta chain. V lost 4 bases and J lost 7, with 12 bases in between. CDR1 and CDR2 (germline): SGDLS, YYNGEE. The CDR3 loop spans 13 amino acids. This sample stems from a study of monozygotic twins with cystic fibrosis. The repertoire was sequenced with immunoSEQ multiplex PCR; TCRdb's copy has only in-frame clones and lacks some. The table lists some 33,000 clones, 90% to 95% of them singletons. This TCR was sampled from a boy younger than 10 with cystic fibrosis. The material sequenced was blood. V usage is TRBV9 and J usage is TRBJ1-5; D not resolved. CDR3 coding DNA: TGTGCCAGCAGCAGGGAAGTAGAGCAGCCCCAGCATTTT. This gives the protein CASSREVEQPQHF.